Below, 15 T cell receptor beta chains from the same sample are listed, as sequenced in a study of T cells in localized non-small cell lung cancer. TCRdb keeps only in-frame clones here, not all; method: immunoSEQ multiplex PCR. Counted here are around 78,000 clones, approximately 80% occurring once; the ten biggest clones make up about a tenth. The starting material was peripheral blood, obtained before any cancer treatment. The receptors derive from a female donor at least 60 years old with stage I lung adenocarcinoma.

The chain recombines TRBV27 with TRBJ2-1, with 8 bases lining up with TRBD2. The CDR3 covers 18 residues. From germline, CDR1 is MNHEY and CDR2 SMNVEV (reference sequence). The J segment lost 3 bases and the V segment lost 8 bases, leaving 18 bases of the junction unmatched. CDR3 amino acids: CASRRGSGGSSDYNEQFF. The CDR3 nucleotides read TGTGCCAGCCGCCGAGGGAGCGGGGGCTCCTCGGACTACAATGAGCAGTTCTTC.

This chain joins TRBV29-1 and TRBJ2-5, with 7 bases matching TRBD2. This CDR3 has 13 amino acids. The junction had 6 bases not matched to a gene; V was cut back by 5 bases and J by 3 bases. The germline V gene has CDR1 SQVTM and CDR2 ANQGSEA. DNA of the CDR3: TGCAGCGTTTCTTTCCTAGCGGAAGAGACCCAGTACTTC. Translating gives CSVSFLAEETQYF.

In this sample, this clone turned up once. The chain carries TRBV5-6 and TRBJ2-2, with a tentative D call TRBD1 (6 bases). The CDR3 runs 14 residues. The germline gives CDR1 SGHDT, CDR2 YYEEEE. Trimming cost V 1 base and J 4 bases, with 8 bases left between them. The CDR3 region is CASSLQGSTGELFF. The CDR3 coding sequence is TGTGCCAGCAGCTTGCAGGGGAGCACCGGGGAGCTGTTTTTT.

This clone was counted between two and nine times. The chain uses TRBV19 and TRBJ1-1, with TRBD1 matching 8 bases. The V segment lost 5 bases and the J segment 0 bases; nucleotides outside the gene matches: 8. This CDR3 region has 16 residues. Germline CDR1 is LNHDA and CDR2 is SQIVND (reference sequence). The DNA of the CDR3 is TGTGCCAGTAGTTTTCGGACAGGGAGTATGAACACTGAAGCTTTCTTT. It codes for CASSFRTGSMNTEAFF.

The V call is TRBV7-9, the J call TRBJ1-1; D is unresolved. V was shortened by 3 bases and J by 4 bases, with 12 bases between the two germline ends. Germline loops: CDR1 SEHNR, CDR2 FQNEAQ (reference sequence). The CDR3 sequence is 14 residues long. The CDR3 loop reads CASSFLHRPTEAFF. CDR3 bases: TGTGCCAGCAGCTTTCTCCACAGACCCACTGAAGCTTTCTTT. The full variable domain, with the rest looked up from reference TRBV7-9 and TRBJ1-1, is DTGVSQNPRHKITKRGQNVTFRCDPISEHNRLYWYRQTLGQGPEFLTYFQNEAQLEKSRLLSDRFSAERPKGSFSTLEIQRTEQGDSAMYLCASSFLHRPTEAFFGQGTRLTVV.

This chain connects TRBV7-5 to TRBJ1-2. TRBV7-5 represents a pseudogene. The CDR3 length is 12 residues. The CDR3 DNA reads TGTGCCAGAAGCTTATGGGGTATTGGCTACACCTTC. It is translated as CARSLWGIGYTF.

The V and J genes are TRBV19 and TRBJ1-5; 9 bases are a match to TRBD1. This CDR3 is 15 amino acids long. J lost 3 bases, V lost 6 bases, and 6 bases had no gene match. CDR1 LNHDA and CDR2 SQIVND come from the germline V gene (reference sequence). The CDR3 DNA reads TGTGCCAGTAGATCCGGGACAGGGAACAATCAGCCCCAGCATTTT. Residues: CASRSGTGNNQPQHF.

The V and J genes are TRBV9 and TRBJ1-5, with TRBD1 matching 7 bases. This CDR3 is built from 15 residues. After removal of 2 bases from V and 9 bases from J, the junction contained 11 bases not matched to a gene. Looked up from germline, CDR1 is SGDLS and CDR2 is YYNGEE. The CDR3 nucleotides are TGTGCCAGCAGCGTCGGGACAGCCAGCTCAATGCCCCAGCATTTT. This gives the protein CASSVGTASSMPQHF.

This clone turned up a few times. The chain links TRBV2 to TRBJ1-5; no firm D call. The CDR3 loop spans 14 amino acids. V gave up 5 bases and J gave up 6 bases, with 14 bases separating them. Looked up from germline, CDR1 is SNHLY and CDR2 is FYNNEI. This CDR3 is CASSLQWRVQPQHF. The CDR3 DNA is TGTGCCAGCAGTCTCCAATGGAGAGTTCAGCCCCAGCATTTT.

The chain uses TRBV5-1 and TRBJ1-1, with 8 bases lining up with TRBD1. This CDR3 has 16 residues. CDR1 and CDR2 (germline): SGHRS, YFSETQ. After removal of 4 bases from V and 2 bases from J, the junction contained 10 bases not matched to a gene. The CDR3 is CASSPGQGGVNTEAFF. The CDR3 DNA sequence: TGCGCCAGCAGCCCCGGACAGGGAGGGGTTAACACTGAAGCTTTCTTT.

This sequence joins TRBV11-3 and TRBJ2-1, with 12 bases that match TRBD2. The germline V gene has CDR1 SGHNT and CDR2 YENEEA. The CDR3 has 15 residues. V trimming: 6 bases; J trimming: 6 bases; junction bases outside the gene matches: 6. The CDR3 sequence: CASSSTSGRFNEQFF. The CDR3 bases are TGTGCCAGCAGTTCGACTAGCGGGAGATTCAATGAGCAGTTCTTC.

The chain carries TRBV27 and TRBJ1-5; TRBD1 aligns across 9 bases. V lost 7 bases and J lost 6; bases outside the gene matches: 7. Germline V gene data show CDR1 as MNHEY and CDR2 as SMNVEV (reference sequence). The CDR3 runs 14 residues. CDR3 in amino acids: CASTPGQGRQPQHF. The DNA of the CDR3 is TGTGCCAGCACCCCGGGACAGGGTCGTCAGCCCCAGCATTTT.

This chain joins TRBV5-5 and TRBJ2-4, with TRBD1 matching 10 bases. The V segment lost 3 bases and the J segment 0 bases; nucleotides outside the gene matches: 3. This CDR3 has 16 residues. Germline loops: CDR1 SGHKS, CDR2 YYEKEE (reference sequence). CDR3: CASSWGQGIAKNIQYF. CDR3 sequence (DNA): TGTGCCAGCAGCTGGGGACAGGGGATAGCCAAAAACATTCAGTACTTC.

The rearrangement uses TRBV7-8 and TRBJ1-2, with a weak D call TRBD1 (5 bases). Trimming stripped 1 base from V and 8 bases from J, with 8 bases between. Germline V gives CDR1 SGHVS, CDR2 FQNEAQ. CDR3 length: 12 residues. In DNA, the CDR3 is TGTGCCAGCAGCTTAGTGGGGGACGGCTACACCTTC. Amino acid sequence: CASSLVGDGYTF.

J is TRBJ1-1 and V is TRBV2; 8 bases are a match to TRBD1. The CDR3 runs to 11 residues. The junction had 4 bases not matched to a gene; V was cut back by 9 bases and J by 7 bases. Germline V gene lookup returns CDR1 SNHLY and CDR2 FYNNEI. This chain's CDR3 is CARDRDNEAFF. The CDR3 coding sequence is TGTGCCAGGGACAGGGACAATGAAGCTTTCTTT.